This T cell receptor beta chain was identified during a study of T-cell reconstitution after alpha-beta-depleted transplantation in children. Study-wide results and caveats: There were some patients whose high TCRbeta diversity at day 60 came from surviving recipient T cells and thymic progenitors. The origin of alpha-beta T cells about two months after transplant was reportedly several hundred expanded graft clones.

This CDR3 has 12 amino acids. V lost 7 bases, J lost 7 bases, and 12 bases lay in between. Ten or more counts support this clonotype. No antigen is known for it. It was with unique molecular identifiers that the TCRbeta library was prepared. TCRdb passed the PCR reads through MiXCR, listing each CDR3 protein once. This table holds hundreds of thousands of distinct CDR3 sequences, around 13% found once. The TCR sequence derives from a girl aged 2 to 10 with congenital amegakaryocytic thrombocytopenia, due to receive a stem cell transplant. The chain combines TRBV12-3 or TRBV12-4 with TRBJ2-3; D not certain. The sample in question was PBMCs, obtained before TCRalphabeta/CD19-depleted stem cell transplant. CDR3 in amino acids: CASTLGGNTQYF. As DNA, the CDR3 is TGTGCCAGCACCCTCGGTGGGAATACGCAGTATTTT.